A single sample gave rise to the 17 T cell receptor beta chains below, sequenced in a study of blood T cell repertoires in COVID-19. The method was immunoSEQ multiplex PCR; TCRdb's version includes in-frame clones alone and lacks a portion of them. The sample includes about 190,000 clones, about 90% of them seen just once. Sequenced: peripheral blood. These receptor sequences come from a man in his fifties or sixties with acute or convalescent COVID-19.

This clone appeared a few times. This chain joins TRBV15 and TRBJ2-3; TRBD2 matches at 9 bases. With 4 bases clipped from V and 2 bases from J, the junction kept 7 bases outside the gene matches. Germline V CDR1 and CDR2: LNHNV, YYDKDF (reference sequence). This CDR3 contains 16 residues. The CDR3 DNA sequence: TGTGCCACCAGCAAGCGGGGGGCCCTTCCCACAGATACGCAGTATTTT. Translation: CATSKRGALPTDTQYF. Variable domain in full (rest from reference TRBV15 and TRBJ2-3): DAMVIQNPRYQVTQFGKPVTLSCSQTLNHNVMYWYQQKSSQAPKLLFHYYDKDFNNEADTPDNFQSRRPNTSFCFLDIRSPGLGDTAMYLCATSKRGALPTDTQYFGPGTRLTVL.

This clone was seen a handful of times. The chain employs TRBV10-3 and TRBJ1-2, with 7 nucleotides matching TRBD1. Germline V gives CDR1 ENHRY, CDR2 SYGVKD. CDR3 length: 14 amino acids. V gave up 3 bases and J gave up 7 bases; unmatched junction bases: 8. The CDR3 loop reads CAISDLGQAGGYTF. In DNA form, the CDR3 reads TGTGCCATCAGTGATCTTGGACAGGCGGGTGGCTACACCTTC.

J is TRBJ1-4 and V is TRBV25-1; the D is unclear. CDR1 MGHDK and CDR2 SYGVNS come from the germline V gene. The CDR3 is 15 amino acids. V lost 1 base to trimming and J lost 3 bases, with 9 bases between them. The CDR3 DNA is TGTGCCAGCAGTGAATGGTTGGAGGCTAATGAAAAACTGTTTTTT. Translation gives CASSEWLEANEKLFF.

This clone appeared once. The chain recombines TRBV28 with TRBJ2-5, with 7 bases identical to TRBD1. Looked up from germline, CDR1 is MDHEN and CDR2 is SYDVKM. With V trimmed by 4 bases and J by 5 bases, 10 bases remained unmatched. CDR3 length: 15 amino acids. CDR3 amino acids: CASSSHRDSKETQYF. The CDR3 DNA sequence: TGTGCCAGCAGTTCCCACCGGGACAGCAAGGAGACCCAGTACTTC.

The chain combines TRBV7-9 with TRBJ2-3; TRBD2 matches at 8 bases. Germline V gene sequence: CDR1 SEHNR, CDR2 FQNEAQ (reference sequence). V was pared by 3 bases and J by 3 bases, with 8 bases of the junction left unmatched. The length of the CDR3 is 16 residues. CDR3 DNA: TGTGCCAGCAGCTTGCAGAGCGGGAGAGATACAGATACGCAGTATTTT. It yields the protein CASSLQSGRDTDTQYF.

The rearrangement joins TRBV6-5 to TRBJ1-3; D gene uncertain. Germline assignment: CDR1 MNHEY and CDR2 SVGAGI. Trimming stripped 8 bases from V and 6 bases from J, with 17 bases between. This CDR3 comprises 14 residues. The DNA of the CDR3 is TGTGCCAGCCGCCCCGGGATTTGGGAAAACACCATATATTTT. Translated: CASRPGIWENTIYF.

V and J are TRBV7-9 and TRBJ1-1; possible D gene TRBD1, 6 bases. The CDR3 covers 14 residues. Germline lookup yields CDR1 SEHNR and CDR2 FQNEAQ (reference sequence). V shed 2 bases and J shed 6 bases, with 13 bases lying between them. The CDR3 protein is CASSLRGAGAEAFF. The CDR3 nucleotides are TGTGCCAGCAGCTTACGGGGGGCTGGCGCTGAAGCTTTCTTT.

This chain joins TRBV9 and TRBJ1-1; D might be TRBD1 (5 bases). V dropped 4 bases and J dropped 1 base, with 14 bases sitting between them. Germline lookup yields CDR1 SGDLS and CDR2 YYNGEE. The CDR3 consists of 15 residues. The CDR3 spells CASSPPMGPNTEAFF. CDR3 bases: TGTGCCAGCAGCCCCCCGATGGGGCCGAACACTGAAGCTTTCTTT.

V usage is TRBV28 and J usage is TRBJ1-5, with D hard to call. The CDR3 is 15 residues long. Trimming left V 5 bases short and J 7 bases short, with 18 bases between. Germline V CDR1 and CDR2: MDHEN, SYDVKM. The CDR3 loop is CASSSGRSLGQPQHF. CDR3 DNA: TGTGCCAGCAGTAGCGGACGGAGCCTCGGGCAGCCCCAGCATTTT.

Points on this clone: The same CDR3 arises from other DNA sequences in this sample as well. The chain combines TRBV20-1 with TRBJ2-1; a weak D match, TRBD1 (5 bases). CDR3 length: 11 amino acids. V lost 3 bases and J 10 bases, leaving 10 bases between the germline ends. Germline lookup yields CDR1 DFQATT and CDR2 SNEGSKA (reference sequence). Here the CDR3 reads CSASSGHEQFF. The DNA for the CDR3 is TGCAGTGCTAGCTCAGGGCACGAGCAGTTCTTC.

This chain uses TRBV27 with TRBJ2-4; 8 nucleotides agree with TRBD1. Germline CDR1 reads MNHEY; CDR2 reads SMNVEV (reference sequence). With V trimmed by 5 bases and J by 0 bases, 6 bases remained unmatched. There are 16 residues in the CDR3. The CDR3 here is CASSLRTGRAKNIQYF. The CDR3 nucleotides are TGTGCCAGCAGTCTACGGACAGGGCGAGCCAAAAACATTCAGTACTTC.

The chain joins TRBV1 to TRBJ1-4. TRBV1 is given as a pseudogene. CDR3 size: 16 residues. Written as DNA, the CDR3 is TGCACCAGCAGCCAAGAAGGGCAGGGAGGTTATGAAAAACTGTTTTTT. As protein: CTSSQEGQGGYEKLFF.

The chain employs TRBV28 and TRBJ1-4; no reliable D call. CDR1 is MDHEN, CDR2 SYDVKM, per germline. The CDR3 contains 11 residues. V was shortened by 3 bases and J by 8 bases, with 4 bases between the two germline ends. The CDR3 DNA reads TGTGCCAGCAGTTTCCGGGAAAAACTGTTTTTT. Its translation: CASSFREKLFF.

The rearrangement uses TRBV27 and TRBJ1-5, with D uncertain. V was clipped by 8 bases and J by 1 base, with 12 bases between them. CDR3 length equals 14 residues. CDR1 MNHEY and CDR2 SMNVEV come from the germline V gene (reference sequence). The CDR3 bases are TGTGCCAGCCGAAGTGGAGTGAGCAATCAGCCCCAGCATTTT. Translation gives CASRSGVSNQPQHF.

The chain employs TRBV28 and TRBJ1-5, with 9 bases that match TRBD1. V was clipped by 6 bases and J by 4 bases; unmatched bases: 4. Germline assignment: CDR1 MDHEN and CDR2 SYDVKM. CDR3 length: 14 amino acids. In nucleotides, the CDR3 is TGTGCCAGCAGCCCCGGACAGGGGAATCAGCCCCAGCATTTT. It is translated as CASSPGQGNQPQHF.

The chain couples TRBV5-1 to TRBJ2-7, with D uncertain. Between the trimmed V and J ends, which lost 5 bases and 3 bases, there was a span of 18 bases. CDR1 and CDR2 (germline): SGHRS, YFSETQ. There are 15 residues in the CDR3. The CDR3 region has the DNA TGCGCCAGCAGTCGCGGCCCTTATGATTTCTACGAGCAGTACTTC. This sequence encodes CASSRGPYDFYEQYF.

With respect to this clone: Different DNA sequences within this sample yield the same CDR3. The rearrangement joins TRBV7-8 to TRBJ2-7, with D uncertain. The CDR3 has 13 amino acids. The V gene lost 0 bases and the J gene lost 3 bases, with 6 bases spanning the gap. CDR1 is SGHVS, CDR2 FQNEAQ, per germline. The CDR3: CASSLARGYEQYF. As DNA, the CDR3 is TGTGCCAGCAGCTTAGCGCGTGGCTACGAGCAGTACTTC.